The 10 T cell receptor beta chains given below trace back to one sample, sequenced in a study of T cells in Graves' hyperthyroidism and ophthalmopathy. Using RNA transcripts as the source, TCR beta CDR3 regions were amplified. Primed by the HTBI set, a first-round RT-PCR was run on the TCR CDR3. TCRdb used MiXCR to reprocess the multiplex PCR reads, holding one entry per CDR3 protein. The sample has some 800,000 distinct CDR3 sequences; 38% are singletons. The specimen sequenced was blood. Receptor source: a man younger than 35 with Graves' hyperthyroidism.

The chain employs TRBV12-3 or TRBV12-4 and TRBJ1-3; 7 bases match TRBD1. CDR3 length equals 16 residues. With 5 bases clipped from V and 0 bases from J, the junction kept 7 bases outside the gene matches. CDR3 loop: CASSRDSSISGNTIYF. CDR3 DNA sequence: TGTGCCAGCAGTCGGGACAGCTCCATCTCTGGAAACACCATATATTTT.

This clonotype was seen repeatedly, ten times or more. J is TRBJ1-5 and V is TRBV5-1; no firm D call. Trimming took off 3 bases at V and 4 bases at J, with 8 bases between the two ends. Germline lookup yields CDR1 SGHRS and CDR2 YFSETQ. The CDR3 is 13 amino acids. The CDR3 region has the DNA TGCGCCAGCAGCTGGTCGACGAATCAGCCCCAGCATTTT. Protein sequence: CASSWSTNQPQHF.

The rearrangement links TRBV25-1 to TRBJ1-2; the D is unclear. Trimming removed 8 bases at V and 3 bases at J, with 10 bases between. CDR1 and CDR2 (germline): MGHDK, SYGVNS. The CDR3 is 12 residues long. CDR3 in DNA: TGTGCCAGCCGTCAAGAGTACTATGGCTACACCTTC. Its translation: CASRQEYYGYTF.

The gene calls are TRBV29-1 and TRBJ2-2, with D possibly matching TRBD1 (6 bases). The CDR3 is 16 amino acids. Germline assignment: CDR1 SQVTM and CDR2 ANQGSEA. V shed 1 base and J shed 2 bases, with 14 bases lying between them. CDR3 residues: CSVEVPRGLNTGELFF. The CDR3 DNA is TGCAGCGTTGAAGTACCCAGGGGCCTCAACACCGGGGAGCTGTTTTTT.

This clonotype has at least ten counts. J is TRBJ2-2 and V is TRBV29-1; a possible D gene is TRBD1 (6 bases). This CDR3 region has 13 residues. The germline V and J ends were trimmed by 4 bases and 3 bases, with 9 bases remaining between them. CDR1 and CDR2 (germline): SQVTM, ANQGSEA. The CDR3 is CSVGYRDTGELFF. DNA of the CDR3: TGCAGCGTTGGATACAGGGACACCGGGGAGCTGTTTTTT.

A note on this clonotype: At one boundary the junction diverges from the germline segment, which might be a read error. The chain uses TRBV10-3 and TRBJ1-6; D is unresolved. CDR3 length: 15 amino acids. Germline CDR1 reads ENHRY; CDR2 reads SYGVKD. The CDR3 nucleotides are TGTGCCAGCAGTTACTCGTCTCCCAGCAATTCACCCCTCCACTTT. Protein product: CASSYSSPSNSPLHF.

The rearrangement links TRBV4-3 to TRBJ2-7; D is unresolved. Trimming removed 0 bases at V and 4 bases at J, with 7 bases between. The length of the CDR3 is 13 residues. Germline V gives CDR1 LGHNA, CDR2 YSLEER. CDR3 amino acids: CASSQDAPYEQYF. CDR3 DNA: TGCGCCAGCAGCCAAGATGCCCCTTACGAGCAGTACTTC.

The gene calls are TRBV10-3 and TRBJ1-5; weak D call: TRBD1 (5 bases). With 10 bases removed from V and 7 bases from J, the gap between germline ends came to 14 bases. Germline V gene sequence: CDR1 ENHRY, CDR2 SYGVKD. This CDR3 is 12 amino acids long. DNA of the CDR3: TGTGCCACCGGGCAGGGCGGCCAGCCCCAGCATTTT. Its translation is CATGQGGQPQHF.

On this clonotype itself: The junction departs from germline at one end; a sequencing error may be responsible. The chain recombines TRBV15 with TRBJ1-1, with TRBD1 identical over 8 bases. The CDR3 extends over 15 amino acids. In germline, CDR1 is LNHNV, CDR2 YYDKDF (reference sequence). CDR3 protein: CAASSYTGGYTEAFF. The CDR3 bases are TGTGCCGCCAGCAGTTACACAGGGGGATACACTGAAGCTTTCTTT.

The chain joins TRBV5-1 to TRBJ1-1, with unresolved D. CDR3 length equals 15 residues. Trimming left V 4 bases short and J 4 bases short, with 17 bases between. Germline CDR1 is SGHRS and CDR2 is YFSETQ. CDR3 DNA sequence: TGCGCCAGCAGCCCCGTGGAGGGTGGGGTCACTGAAGCTTTCTTT. Protein sequence: CASSPVEGGVTEAFF.